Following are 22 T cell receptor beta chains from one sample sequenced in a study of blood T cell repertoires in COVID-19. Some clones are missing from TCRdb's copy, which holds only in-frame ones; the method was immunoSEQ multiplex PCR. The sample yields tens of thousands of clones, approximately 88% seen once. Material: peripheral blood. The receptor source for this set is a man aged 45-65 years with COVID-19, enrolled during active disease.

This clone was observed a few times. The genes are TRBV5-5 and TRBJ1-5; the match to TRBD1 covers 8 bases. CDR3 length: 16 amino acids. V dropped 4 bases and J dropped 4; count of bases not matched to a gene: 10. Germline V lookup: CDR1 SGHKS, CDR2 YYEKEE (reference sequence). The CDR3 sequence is CASSQGQVTFNQPQHF. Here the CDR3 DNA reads TGTGCCAGCAGCCAGGGACAGGTCACTTTTAATCAGCCCCAGCATTTT.

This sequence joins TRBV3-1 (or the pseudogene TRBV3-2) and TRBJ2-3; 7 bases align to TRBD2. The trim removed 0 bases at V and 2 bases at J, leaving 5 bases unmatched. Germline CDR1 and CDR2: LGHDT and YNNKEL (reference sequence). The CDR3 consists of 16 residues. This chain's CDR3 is CASSQDLGGNTDTQYF. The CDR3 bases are TGTGCCAGCAGCCAAGATTTGGGGGGGAACACAGATACGCAGTATTTT.

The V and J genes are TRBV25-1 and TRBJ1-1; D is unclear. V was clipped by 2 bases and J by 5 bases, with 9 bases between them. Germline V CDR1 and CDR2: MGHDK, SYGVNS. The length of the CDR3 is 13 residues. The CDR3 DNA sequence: TGTGCCAGCAGTGAACGGAGATTAACTGAAGCTTTCTTT. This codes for CASSERRLTEAFF.

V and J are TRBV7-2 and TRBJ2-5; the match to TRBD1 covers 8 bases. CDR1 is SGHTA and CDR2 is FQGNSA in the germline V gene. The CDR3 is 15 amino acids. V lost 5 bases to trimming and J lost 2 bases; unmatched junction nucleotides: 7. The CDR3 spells CASSTSGGGQETQYF. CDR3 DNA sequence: TGTGCCAGCAGCACATCAGGGGGCGGACAAGAGACCCAGTACTTC.

CDR3 coding DNA: TGTGCCAGCAGCTTTCTCCAGGGAGGTGAAAAACTGTTTTTT. It translates to CASSFLQGGEKLFF. V and J are TRBV5-6 and TRBJ1-4; possibly TRBD1 for D (5 bases). CDR3 size: 14 residues. CDR1 is SGHDT, CDR2 YYEEEE, per germline. V dropped 2 bases and J dropped 7 bases, with 12 bases sitting between them.

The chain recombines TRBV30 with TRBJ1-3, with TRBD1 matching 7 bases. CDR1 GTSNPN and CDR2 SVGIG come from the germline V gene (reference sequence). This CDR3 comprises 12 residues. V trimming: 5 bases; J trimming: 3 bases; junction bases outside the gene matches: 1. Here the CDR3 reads CAWDRVGNTIYF. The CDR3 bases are TGTGCCTGGGACAGGGTTGGAAACACCATATATTTT.

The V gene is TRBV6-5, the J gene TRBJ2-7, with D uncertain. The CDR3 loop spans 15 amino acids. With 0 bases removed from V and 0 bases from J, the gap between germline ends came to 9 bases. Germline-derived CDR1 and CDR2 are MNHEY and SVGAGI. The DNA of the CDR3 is TGTGCCAGCAGTTACTCGAGGCGGTCCTCCTACGAGCAGTACTTC. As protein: CASSYSRRSSYEQYF.

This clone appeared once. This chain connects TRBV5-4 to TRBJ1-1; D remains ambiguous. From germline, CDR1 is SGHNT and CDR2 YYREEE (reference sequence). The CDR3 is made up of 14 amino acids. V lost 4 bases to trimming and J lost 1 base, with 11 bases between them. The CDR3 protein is CASSPEVKNTEAFF. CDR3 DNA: TGTGCCAGCAGCCCGGAGGTGAAGAACACTGAAGCTTTCTTT.

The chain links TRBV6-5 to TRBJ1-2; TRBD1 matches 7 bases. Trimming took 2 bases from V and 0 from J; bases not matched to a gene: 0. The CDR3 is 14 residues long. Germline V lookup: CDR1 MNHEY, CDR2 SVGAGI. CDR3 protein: CASSYDRANYGYTF. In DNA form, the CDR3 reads TGTGCCAGCAGTTACGACAGGGCTAACTATGGCTACACCTTC.

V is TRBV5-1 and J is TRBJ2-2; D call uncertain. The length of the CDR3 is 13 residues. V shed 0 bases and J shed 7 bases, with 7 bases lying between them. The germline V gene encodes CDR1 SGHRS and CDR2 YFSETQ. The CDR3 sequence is CASSLGAFGELFF. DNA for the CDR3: TGCGCCAGCAGCTTGGGGGCGTTCGGGGAGCTGTTTTTT.

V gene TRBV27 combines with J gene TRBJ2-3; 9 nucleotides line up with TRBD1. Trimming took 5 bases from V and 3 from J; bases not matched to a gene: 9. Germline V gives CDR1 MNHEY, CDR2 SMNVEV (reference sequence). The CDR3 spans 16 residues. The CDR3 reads CASSLGTGWGTDTQYF. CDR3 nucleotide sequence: TGTGCCAGCAGTCTAGGGACAGGGTGGGGTACAGATACGCAGTATTTT.

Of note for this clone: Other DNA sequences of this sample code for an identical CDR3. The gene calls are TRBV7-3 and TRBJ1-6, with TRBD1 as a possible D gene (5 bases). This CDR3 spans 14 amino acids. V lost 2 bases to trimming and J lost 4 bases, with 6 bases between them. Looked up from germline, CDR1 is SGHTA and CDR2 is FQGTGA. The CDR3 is CASSLSGYNSPLHF. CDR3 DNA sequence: TGTGCCAGCAGCTTATCAGGGTATAATTCACCCCTCCACTTT.

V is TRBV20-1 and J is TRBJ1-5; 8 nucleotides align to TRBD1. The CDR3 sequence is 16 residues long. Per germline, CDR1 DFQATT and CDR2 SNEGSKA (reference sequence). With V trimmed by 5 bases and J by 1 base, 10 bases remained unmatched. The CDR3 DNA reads TGCAGTGCTGGTGGACAGGGCCCGAGAAGCAATCAGCCCCAGCATTTT. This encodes CSAGGQGPRSNQPQHF.

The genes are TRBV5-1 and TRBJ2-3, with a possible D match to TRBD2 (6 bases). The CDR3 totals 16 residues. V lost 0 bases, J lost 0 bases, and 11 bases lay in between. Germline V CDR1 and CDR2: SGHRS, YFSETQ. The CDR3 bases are TGCGCCAGCAGCTTGGGACTAGAGCCTAGCACAGATACGCAGTATTTT. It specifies CASSLGLEPSTDTQYF.

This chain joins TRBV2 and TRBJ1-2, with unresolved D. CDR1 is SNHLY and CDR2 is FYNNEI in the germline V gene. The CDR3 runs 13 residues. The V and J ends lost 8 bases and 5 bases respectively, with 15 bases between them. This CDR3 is CASGTADSYGYTF. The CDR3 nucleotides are TGTGCCAGCGGTACAGCGGATTCATATGGCTACACCTTC.

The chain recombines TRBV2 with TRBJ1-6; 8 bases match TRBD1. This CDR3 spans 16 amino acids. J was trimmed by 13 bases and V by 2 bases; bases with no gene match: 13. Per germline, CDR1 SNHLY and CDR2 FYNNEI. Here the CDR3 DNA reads TGTGCCAGCAGTGAATTTGGACAGGGATCGTTTTCGCCCCTCCACTTT. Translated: CASSEFGQGSFSPLHF.

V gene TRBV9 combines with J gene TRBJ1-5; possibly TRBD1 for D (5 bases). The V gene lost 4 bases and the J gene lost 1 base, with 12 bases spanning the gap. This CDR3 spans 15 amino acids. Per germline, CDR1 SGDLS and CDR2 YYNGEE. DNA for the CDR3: TGTGCCAGCAGCCCGGGGGGGGACAGCAATCAGCCCCAGCATTTT. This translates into CASSPGGDSNQPQHF.

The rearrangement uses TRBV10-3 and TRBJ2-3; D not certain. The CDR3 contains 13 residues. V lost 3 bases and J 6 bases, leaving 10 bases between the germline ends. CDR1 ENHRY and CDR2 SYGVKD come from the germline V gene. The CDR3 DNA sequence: TGTGCCATCAGTGACCGGAGTGCGGATACGCAGTATTTT. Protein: CAISDRSADTQYF.

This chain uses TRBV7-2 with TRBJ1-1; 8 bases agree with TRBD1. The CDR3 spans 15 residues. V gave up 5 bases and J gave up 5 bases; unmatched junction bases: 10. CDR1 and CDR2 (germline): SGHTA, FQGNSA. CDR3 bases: TGTGCCAGCAGCAACCGACAGGGGCCGAGGACTGAAGCTTTCTTT. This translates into CASSNRQGPRTEAFF.

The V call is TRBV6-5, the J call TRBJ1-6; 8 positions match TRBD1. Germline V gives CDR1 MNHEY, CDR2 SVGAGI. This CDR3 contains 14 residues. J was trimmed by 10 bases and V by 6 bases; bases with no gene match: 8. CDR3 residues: CASRYGQGSSPLHF. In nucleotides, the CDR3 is TGTGCCAGCAGATACGGACAGGGAAGCTCACCCCTCCACTTT.

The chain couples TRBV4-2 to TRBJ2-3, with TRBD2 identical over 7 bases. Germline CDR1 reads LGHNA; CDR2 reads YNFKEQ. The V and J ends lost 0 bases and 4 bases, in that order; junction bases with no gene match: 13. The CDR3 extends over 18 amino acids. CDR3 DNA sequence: TGTGCCAGCAGCCAAGAACCCCCTGCCGGGGGGTCGGCAGATACGCAGTATTTT. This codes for CASSQEPPAGGSADTQYF.

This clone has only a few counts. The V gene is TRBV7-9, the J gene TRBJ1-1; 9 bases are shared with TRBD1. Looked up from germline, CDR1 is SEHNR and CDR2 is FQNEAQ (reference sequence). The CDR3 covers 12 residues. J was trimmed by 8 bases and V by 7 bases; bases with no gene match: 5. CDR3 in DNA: TGTGCCAGCACTGGGACAGGGCCGGAAGCTTTCTTT. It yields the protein CASTGTGPEAFF.